Below are 29 T cell receptor beta chains sequenced from a single sample in a study of OX40 agonist ivuxolimab in advanced cancers. The library was produced with the immunoSEQ multiplex PCR assay. As stored in TCRdb, this immuneACCESS dataset retains in-frame rearrangements with V and J assigned. A fraction of the clones does not appear; measured against another copy, unresolved V genes explain less than half of the discrepancy, and the remainder lacks a known reason. The sample yields roughly 56,000 clones; 65% to 85% were counted once. Jointly, the top ten make up about 3.9% of the sample. Material: CD4+ or CD8+ T cells sorted from blood, obtained in a trial of the OX40 agonist ivuxolimab. The receptors here all came from an adult with an advanced solid tumor such as melanoma, head and neck, liver or kidney cancer.

The chain recombines TRBV28 with TRBJ1-1; tentatively, D is TRBD1 (6 bases). Trimming shortened V by 6 bases and J by 10 bases, and 24 bases separated the two germline ends. This CDR3 is 15 amino acids long. Germline V lookup: CDR1 MDHEN, CDR2 SYDVKM. CDR3 in amino acids: CASRVETDRGTGAFF. CDR3 DNA sequence: TGTGCCAGCAGGGTAGAAACGGACAGAGGCACAGGAGCTTTCTTT.

This clone was observed a single time. The chain links TRBV18 to TRBJ2-1; TRBD1 might be the D (5 bases). The CDR3 has 16 amino acids. Trimming stripped 1 base from V and 8 bases from J, with 18 bases between. Germline CDR1 reads KGHSH; CDR2 reads LQKENI. As DNA, the CDR3 is TGTGCCAGCTCACCACTGGGTCAGCAGGGTAACGATGAGCAGTTCTTC. Its protein product is CASSPLGQQGNDEQFF.

The chain uses TRBV7-3 and TRBJ1-2; 7 bases fit TRBD1. The junction had 8 bases not matched to a gene; V was cut back by 5 bases and J by 2 bases. CDR1 is SGHTA and CDR2 is FQGTGA in the germline V gene. This CDR3 contains 15 residues. DNA of the CDR3: TGTGCCAGCAGCCCATCCCCGGGACAGAACTATGGCTACACCTTC. Its protein is CASSPSPGQNYGYTF.

The chain employs TRBV4-1 and TRBJ2-5, with 9 bases aligning to TRBD1. Germline CDR1 and CDR2: MGHRA and YSYEKL. Trimming took 6 bases from V and 5 from J; bases not matched to a gene: 10. This CDR3 is built from 15 residues. In DNA form, the CDR3 reads TGCGCCAGCAGACCGACAGGGGGGGTGTGGGAGACCCAGTACTTC. This gives the protein CASRPTGGVWETQYF.

Only a few counts were recorded for this clone. The rearrangement uses TRBV29-1 and TRBJ2-1; D is ambiguous. V lost 7 bases and J 0 bases, leaving 13 bases between the germline ends. Germline lookup yields CDR1 SQVTM and CDR2 ANQGSEA. The CDR3 is 14 residues long. The CDR3 spells CSAPPESSYNEQFF. The CDR3 bases are TGCAGCGCTCCACCCGAGAGCTCCTACAATGAGCAGTTCTTC.

The chain combines TRBV28 with TRBJ1-6, with TRBD1 identical over 7 bases. The germline gives CDR1 MDHEN, CDR2 SYDVKM. The CDR3 length is 15 residues. Trimming removed 5 bases from V and 5 bases from J; junction bases left unmatched: 6. This CDR3 reads CASSLIGTDNSPLHF. CDR3 DNA sequence: TGTGCCAGCAGTCTAATCGGGACAGATAATTCACCCCTCCACTTT.

V is TRBV7-3 and J is TRBJ2-3, with 7 bases identical to TRBD2. Trimming cost V 2 bases and J 2 bases; bases outside gene matches: 7. Germline V CDR1 and CDR2: SGHTA, FQGTGA. This CDR3 contains 16 residues. CDR3 amino acids: CASSLGTNPATDTQYF. DNA for the CDR3: TGTGCCAGCAGCTTAGGGACTAACCCTGCCACAGATACGCAGTATTTT.

In this sample, this clone turned up a few times. The rearrangement joins TRBV10-3 to TRBJ2-2; 12 bases match TRBD2. Trimming removed 0 bases from V and 4 bases from J; junction bases left unmatched: 9. The CDR3 has 19 residues. Germline CDR1 is ENHRY and CDR2 is SYGVKD. The CDR3 loop is CAISESTGLAGMATGELFF. CDR3 DNA sequence: TGTGCCATCAGTGAGTCAACAGGACTAGCGGGGATGGCCACCGGGGAGCTGTTTTTT.

The chain employs TRBV27 and TRBJ2-5; D remains unclear. Trimming stripped 3 bases from V and 7 bases from J, with 9 bases between. This CDR3 is 12 amino acids long. Germline V gene sequence: CDR1 MNHEY, CDR2 SMNVEV (reference sequence). CDR3 loop: CASSFQEGTQYF. CDR3 nucleotides: TGTGCCAGCAGTTTTCAGGAAGGGACCCAGTACTTC.

The chain uses TRBV25-1 and TRBJ1-2, with unresolved D. V lost 1 base to trimming and J lost 4 bases, with 13 bases between them. The CDR3 is 15 residues long. The germline gives CDR1 MGHDK, CDR2 SYGVNS. The CDR3: CASSESGGYGYGYTF. CDR3 DNA: TGTGCCAGCAGTGAATCGGGAGGGTACGGCTATGGCTACACCTTC.

This chain connects TRBV19 to TRBJ2-2, with D possibly matching TRBD2 (5 bases). The CDR3 sequence is 15 residues long. From germline, CDR1 is LNHDA and CDR2 SQIVND (reference sequence). V lost 3 bases and J lost 0, with 8 bases in between. CDR3 amino acids: CASSMVLANTGELFF. CDR3 nucleotide sequence: TGTGCCAGTAGTATGGTACTAGCGAACACCGGGGAGCTGTTTTTT.

The chain recombines TRBV7-9 with TRBJ2-1; D call uncertain. This CDR3 is 18 amino acids long. V was clipped by 1 base and J by 8 bases, with 24 bases between them. The germline CDR1 and CDR2 sequences are SEHNR and FQNEAQ (reference sequence). The CDR3: CASSLVSFAGLVPDEQFF. CDR3 coding DNA: TGTGCCAGCAGCTTAGTATCGTTTGCAGGTTTGGTTCCCGATGAGCAGTTCTTC.

The chain joins TRBV6-1 to TRBJ2-1; D remains unclear. Trimming stripped 11 bases from V and 1 base from J, with 18 bases between. The CDR3 is made up of 15 amino acids. Germline CDR1 and CDR2: MNHNS and SASEGT. The CDR3 bases are TGTGCCGGTAGGGTGTCAGGCAGTTCCTACAATGAGCAGTTCTTC. Translating gives CAGRVSGSSYNEQFF.

Notes on this clone: Sequence at one end of the junction differs from germline and may be a read error. The chain is built from TRBV10-3 and TRBJ2-2; 8 bases agree with TRBD1. Germline V CDR1 and CDR2: ENHRY, SYGVKD. The CDR3 is 15 residues long. CDR3 DNA: TGTGCCATCTCGGACAGGGAACCGAATACCGGGGAGCTGTTTTTT. This encodes CAISDREPNTGELFF.

This chain uses TRBV5-1 with TRBJ1-5; 10 bases are shared with TRBD1. J lost 4 bases, V lost 4 bases, and 5 bases had no gene match. The CDR3 runs to 15 residues. Germline V lookup: CDR1 SGHRS, CDR2 YFSETQ. CDR3: CASSSGTGDNQPQHF. The CDR3 nucleotides read TGCGCCAGCAGCAGCGGGACAGGGGATAATCAGCCCCAGCATTTT.

Here the CDR3 reads CASSSFRAAQETQYF. The CDR3 bases are TGTGCCAGCAGTTCCTTCCGAGCGGCTCAAGAGACCCAGTACTTC. This rearrangement joins TRBV6-6 to TRBJ2-5, with a possible D match to TRBD2 (5 bases). The CDR3 is made up of 15 amino acids. V was clipped by 4 bases and J by 2 bases, with 14 bases between them. In germline, CDR1 is MNHNY, CDR2 SVGAGI (reference sequence).

This rearrangement joins TRBV2 to TRBJ1-1; possibly TRBD1 for D (5 bases). Between the trimmed V and J ends, which lost 9 bases and 4 bases, there was a span of 15 bases. The CDR3 extends over 13 amino acids. Looked up from germline, CDR1 is SNHLY and CDR2 is FYNNEI. CDR3 in DNA: TGTGCCAGACAACCAGGGAGTAGCACTGAAGCTTTCTTT. Its translation: CARQPGSSTEAFF.

V gene TRBV6-5 combines with J gene TRBJ1-1; D gene uncertain. Trimming took 0 bases from V and 5 from J, leaving 13 bases between them. CDR1 MNHEY and CDR2 SVGAGI come from the germline V gene. This CDR3 spans 15 amino acids. In DNA form, the CDR3 reads TGTGCCAGCAGTTACTCCTCCGGGTTTGGGACTGAAGCTTTCTTT. It yields the protein CASSYSSGFGTEAFF.

The V call is TRBV6-5, the J call TRBJ2-7; D is possibly TRBD2 (6 bases). The CDR3 contains 16 residues. CDR1 is MNHEY and CDR2 is SVGAGI in the germline V gene. Trimming stripped 2 bases from V and 4 bases from J, with 18 bases between. The CDR3 reads CASSYGRGAGGYEQYF. CDR3 coding DNA: TGTGCCAGCAGTTACGGGCGGGGTGCAGGAGGGTACGAGCAGTACTTC.

The sample holds one count of this clone. V usage is TRBV5-1 and J usage is TRBJ2-5; D not resolved. Trimming removed 0 bases from V and 2 bases from J, with 5 bases in between. Per germline, CDR1 SGHRS and CDR2 YFSETQ. The CDR3 covers 13 residues. Here the CDR3 DNA reads TGCGCCAGCAGCTTGGCCGTACAAGAGACCCAGTACTTC. Amino acids: CASSLAVQETQYF.

The rearrangement uses TRBV6-6 and TRBJ1-2, with 7 bases aligning to TRBD1. Germline V gene lookup returns CDR1 MNHNY and CDR2 SVGAGI (reference sequence). The CDR3 runs to 13 residues. CDR3 nucleotides: TGTGCTACCAGGTTACCAGGGGGCTATGGCTACACCTTC. It yields the protein CATRLPGGYGYTF.

This clone came up once. The CDR3, as DNA: TGTGCCAGCACCCCCCGGACACTCCAAACTTCCGGGGATGGCTACACCTTC. Translation gives CASTPRTLQTSGDGYTF. V and J are TRBV13 and TRBJ1-2; maybe TRBD1 (5 bases). The length of the CDR3 is 17 residues. Germline V CDR1 and CDR2: PRHDT, FYEKMQ (reference sequence). V lost 7 bases and J 6 bases, leaving 27 bases between the germline ends.

In its sample, this clone was seen once. V usage is TRBV7-2 and J usage is TRBJ2-7, with 8 bases fitting TRBD1. The CDR3 consists of 15 residues. Looked up from germline, CDR1 is SGHTA and CDR2 is FQGNSA. V dropped 3 bases and J dropped 6; count of bases not matched to a gene: 10. The CDR3, as DNA: TGTGCCAGCAGCTTCGACACCGGACAGGGACGCGAGCAGTACTTC. It translates to CASSFDTGQGREQYF.

J is TRBJ1-1 and V is TRBV7-2, with D perhaps matching TRBD1 (5 bases). The CDR3 extends over 15 amino acids. The V and J ends lost 5 bases and 0 bases respectively, with 13 bases between them. CDR1 SGHTA and CDR2 FQGNSA come from the germline V gene. CDR3 amino acids: CASSPPGGLNTEAFF. In DNA form, the CDR3 reads TGTGCCAGCAGCCCACCTGGGGGTCTGAACACTGAAGCTTTCTTT.

The chain recombines TRBV7-2 with TRBJ1-2; 12 bases fit TRBD1. This CDR3 contains 16 residues. With V trimmed by 5 bases and J by 2 bases, 6 bases remained unmatched. The germline V gene encodes CDR1 SGHTA and CDR2 FQGNSA. CDR3 nucleotide sequence: TGTGCCAGCAGCCTCGGGACAGGGGGCGCAAACTATGGCTACACCTTC. Translation: CASSLGTGGANYGYTF.

The chain uses TRBV11-3 and TRBJ2-6; no clear D gene. Trimming took off 5 bases at V and 0 bases at J, with 11 bases between the two ends. Germline CDR1 reads SGHNT; CDR2 reads YENEEA. The CDR3 consists of 16 residues. As DNA, the CDR3 is TGTGCCAGCAGCCTCTCTACCCGCTCTGGGGCCAACGTCCTGACTTTC. This sequence encodes CASSLSTRSGANVLTF.

V usage is TRBV7-8 and J usage is TRBJ1-1; no definite D call. V dropped 1 base and J dropped 3 bases, with 9 bases sitting between them. The CDR3 totals 14 residues. CDR1 SGHVS and CDR2 FQNEAQ come from the germline V gene. The CDR3 DNA is TGTGCCAGCAGCTTAGGGGGAAAGGACACTGAAGCTTTCTTT. Protein sequence: CASSLGGKDTEAFF.

The table lists this clone with a few counts. The chain has TRBV5-8 and TRBJ1-2; tentative D call: TRBD1 (5 bases). Trimming removed 4 bases from V and 8 bases from J, with 12 bases in between. The CDR3 totals 12 residues. From germline, CDR1 is SGHTS and CDR2 YDEGEE. DNA for the CDR3: TGTGCCAGCAGCACGGGACCTACCGGCTACACCTTC. It translates to CASSTGPTGYTF.

V and J are TRBV19 and TRBJ1-3; D not certain. The CDR3 has 15 residues. Germline-derived CDR1 and CDR2 are LNHDA and SQIVND (reference sequence). Trimming removed 8 bases from V and 5 bases from J, with 19 bases in between. As DNA, the CDR3 is TGTGCCAGTGTTCCCCGAGTGACACAGCGAAACACCATATATTTT. Its translation: CASVPRVTQRNTIYF.